These 20 T cell receptor beta chains were sequenced from one sample in a study of monozygotic twins with cystic fibrosis. Data came from immunoSEQ multiplex PCR; TCRdb stores just in-frame clones and leaves some out. This sample carries about 23,000 clones, approximately 89% of them seen once, and the ten largest clones take approximately 0.3%. Material for sequencing was blood. Every receptor here comes from a girl aged 2 to 9 with cystic fibrosis.

The chain employs TRBV11-2 and TRBJ1-2; 7 bases agree with TRBD1. CDR1 is SGHAT, CDR2 FQNNGV, per germline. The CDR3 has 15 residues. With V trimmed by 4 bases and J by 4 bases, 9 bases remained unmatched. CDR3 sequence (DNA): TGTGCCAGCAGCTCACGGGGGACAGCTACCTATGGCTACACCTTC. Residues: CASSSRGTATYGYTF.

The chain is built from TRBV30 and TRBJ1-1; 7 bases align to TRBD1. The CDR3 consists of 13 residues. J gave up 1 base and V 3 bases, and 2 bases lay outside the gene matches. Germline CDR1 is GTSNPN and CDR2 is SVGIG (reference sequence). CDR3 nucleotide sequence: TGTGCCTGGAGCGGGACAGCGAACACTGAAGCTTTCTTT. This sequence encodes CAWSGTANTEAFF.

This chain connects TRBV9 to TRBJ1-2, with no clear D. Per the germline V gene, CDR1 is SGDLS and CDR2 is YYNGEE. Trimming removed 3 bases at V and 4 bases at J, with 10 bases between. The CDR3 is made up of 13 amino acids. DNA of the CDR3: TGTGCCAGCAGCGGCGCGGACGCCTATGGCTACACCTTC. This sequence encodes CASSGADAYGYTF.

The chain carries TRBV14 and TRBJ2-7; TRBD1 aligns across 7 bases. The V gene's germline CDR1 is SGHDN and CDR2 FVKESK. J lost 3 bases, V lost 3 bases, and 11 bases had no gene match. This CDR3 has 16 residues. The CDR3 nucleotides read TGTGCCAGCAGCCAGAAGACAGGGAATCTGATCTACGAGCAGTACTTC. Translating it yields CASSQKTGNLIYEQYF.

The J gene is TRBJ1-2, the V gene TRBV5-6, with D unresolved. The CDR3 length is 14 residues. Germline values: CDR1 SGHDT, CDR2 YYEEEE. V was pared by 5 bases and J by 4 bases, with 15 bases between. The CDR3 reads CASSPVEHRYGYTF. CDR3 sequence (DNA): TGTGCCAGCAGTCCCGTCGAACACCGCTATGGCTACACCTTC.

The chain employs TRBV5-6 and TRBJ1-6; no clear D. Trimming removed 3 bases at V and 0 bases at J, with 10 bases between. CDR1 is SGHDT and CDR2 is YYEEEE in the germline V gene. The CDR3 totals 16 residues. CDR3 sequence reads: CASSYGSRSYNSPLHF. CDR3 nucleotides: TGTGCCAGCAGCTACGGGAGCCGCTCCTATAATTCACCCCTCCACTTT.

J is TRBJ1-2 and V is TRBV18; TRBD1 aligns across 9 bases. The ends lost 4 bases at V and 6 bases at J; junction bases unmatched: 6. CDR3 size: 14 residues. Looked up from germline, CDR1 is KGHSH and CDR2 is LQKENI. CDR3 region: CASSRSGQGNGYTF. The CDR3 DNA reads TGTGCCAGCTCACGCTCGGGACAGGGAAATGGCTACACCTTC.

The V and J genes are TRBV28 and TRBJ1-2; 8 bases are a match to TRBD1. Germline CDR1 MDHEN, CDR2 SYDVKM. Trimming took 3 bases from V and 2 from J; bases not matched to a gene: 11. The CDR3 is made up of 17 amino acids. The CDR3 sequence: CASSFAARQGNNYGYTF. The DNA for the CDR3 is TGTGCCAGCAGTTTTGCGGCCCGACAGGGGAACAACTATGGCTACACCTTC.

V usage is TRBV9 and J usage is TRBJ1-1; no clear D. From germline, CDR1 is SGDLS and CDR2 YYNGEE. Trimming shortened V by 5 bases and J by 0 bases, and 8 bases separated the two germline ends. The CDR3 has 13 residues. For the CDR3, the DNA is TGTGCCAGCAGGTTCTTCATGAACACTGAAGCTTTCTTT. The encoded protein is CASRFFMNTEAFF. Complete variable domain (other parts from reference TRBV9 and TRBJ1-1): DSGVTQTPKHLITATGQRVTLRCSPRSGDLSVYWYQQSLDQGLQFLIQYYNGEERAKGNILERFSAQQFPDLHSELNLSSLELGDSALYFCASRFFMNTEAFFGQGTRLTVV.

Here the CDR3 reads CASSNLETGEAFF. CDR3 DNA sequence: TGTGCCAGCAGTAACCTGGAGACAGGGGAAGCTTTCTTT. The chain joins TRBV2 to TRBJ1-1; 7 positions agree with TRBD1. Germline lookup yields CDR1 SNHLY and CDR2 FYNNEI. J lost 8 bases, V lost 5 bases, and 8 bases had no gene match. CDR3 length: 13 amino acids.

V is TRBV15 and J is TRBJ2-7, with 7 nucleotides matching TRBD1. There are 15 residues in the CDR3. Germline CDR1 LNHNV, CDR2 YYDKDF (reference sequence). J gave up 3 bases and V 0 bases, and 5 bases lay outside the gene matches. The CDR3 bases are TGTGCCACCAGCAGAGATCAGGGGGTTTACTACGAGCAGTACTTC. The encoded protein is CATSRDQGVYYEQYF. The variable domain in full, completed from reference TRBV15 and TRBJ2-7, reads DAMVIQNPRYQVTQFGKPVTLSCSQTLNHNVMYWYQQKSSQAPKLLFHYYDKDFNNEADTPDNFQSRRPNTSFCFLDIRSPGLGDTAMYLCATSRDQGVYYEQYFGPGTRLTVT.

The rearrangement uses TRBV7-2 and TRBJ1-2; tentative D call: TRBD1 (6 bases). The CDR3 loop spans 15 amino acids. Germline V gives CDR1 SGHTA, CDR2 FQGNSA. V gave up 0 bases and J gave up 4 bases, with 12 bases separating them. CDR3: CASSLATGGIYGYTF. The CDR3 DNA sequence: TGTGCCAGCAGCTTAGCGACAGGTGGGATCTATGGCTACACCTTC.

The chain carries TRBV19 and TRBJ1-2; 7 nucleotides agree with TRBD1. Germline trimming cut 1 base from V and 7 bases from J; bases unmatched to any gene: 9. The CDR3 is 15 residues long. The V gene's germline CDR1 is LNHDA and CDR2 SQIVND (reference sequence). Written as DNA, the CDR3 is TGTGCCAGTAGTATAGTTGAGGGGGCAGGAGGTGGCTACACCTTC. Amino acid sequence: CASSIVEGAGGGYTF.

The chain has TRBV6-5 and TRBJ1-5; D is unresolved. V lost 2 bases, J lost 2 bases, and 4 bases lay in between. Looked up from germline, CDR1 is MNHEY and CDR2 is SVGAGI. The CDR3 contains 13 residues. The CDR3 region is CASSYTGNQPQHF. In DNA form, the CDR3 reads TGTGCCAGCAGTTACACGGGCAATCAGCCCCAGCATTTT.

The rearrangement links TRBV2 to TRBJ1-2; D is unresolved. The germline V gene encodes CDR1 SNHLY and CDR2 FYNNEI. V was clipped by 4 bases and J by 8 bases, with 14 bases between them. The CDR3 is made up of 13 amino acids. The CDR3 sequence is CASSALGREGYTF. In DNA, the CDR3 is TGTGCCAGCAGTGCCCTAGGCCGAGAAGGCTACACCTTC.

The chain uses TRBV6-1 and TRBJ2-7; a weak D match, TRBD2 (6 bases). V lost 7 bases and J 5 bases, leaving 9 bases between the germline ends. This CDR3 is built from 11 residues. CDR1 is MNHNS, CDR2 SASEGT, per germline. The CDR3 coding sequence is TGTGCCAGCAACGGGAGAGACGAGCAGTACTTC. Protein: CASNGRDEQYF.

For the CDR3, the DNA is TGCGCCAGCAGCTTGACGGGGGCCGCCTACGAGCAGTACTTC. Protein product: CASSLTGAAYEQYF. The J gene is TRBJ2-7, the V gene TRBV5-1, with D perhaps given as TRBD1 or TRBD2 (6 bases each). Germline V gene lookup returns CDR1 SGHRS and CDR2 YFSETQ. Between the trimmed V and J ends, which lost 1 base and 2 bases, there was a span of 10 bases. The CDR3 has 14 amino acids.

The chain joins TRBV19 to TRBJ1-5, with 9 bases identical to TRBD1. The CDR3 length is 13 residues. Germline CDR1 is LNHDA and CDR2 is SQIVND (reference sequence). The trim removed 10 bases at V and 4 bases at J, leaving 5 bases unmatched. The CDR3 region is CATSGTGNQPQHF. The CDR3 coding sequence is TGTGCCACCTCAGGGACAGGGAATCAGCCCCAGCATTTT.

This clone was seen more than once but under ten times. CDR3 nucleotide sequence: TGTGCCAGCAGCCGGAGTTCGGCAAATTCACCCCTCCACTTT. Protein: CASSRSSANSPLHF. V usage is TRBV7-9 and J usage is TRBJ1-6; D not resolved. V gave up 5 bases and J gave up 7 bases, with 12 bases separating them. The CDR3 runs to 14 residues. Germline CDR1 and CDR2: SEHNR and FQNEAQ (reference sequence). Full variable domain (outside the CDR3, taken from reference TRBV7-9 and TRBJ1-6): DTGVSQNPRHKITKRGQNVTFRCDPISEHNRLYWYRQTLGQGPEFLTYFQNEAQLEKSRLLSDRFSAERPKGSFSTLEIQRTEQGDSAMYLCASSRSSANSPLHFGNGTRLTVT.

The chain employs TRBV5-4 and TRBJ1-2, with D tentatively TRBD1 (5 bases). CDR3 size: 13 residues. From germline, CDR1 is SGHNT and CDR2 YYREEE (reference sequence). Between the trimmed V and J ends, which lost 3 bases and 4 bases, there was a span of 10 bases. As DNA, the CDR3 is TGTGCCAGCAGCTCGGACATTACCTATGGCTACACCTTC. It translates to CASSSDITYGYTF.